These 26 T cell receptor beta chains were all obtained from the same sample, sequenced in a study of blood T cell repertoires in COVID-19. Profiled with immunoSEQ multiplex PCR; TCRdb holds only in-frame clones, not every one. The sample includes 150,000 to 200,000 clones, approximately 79% of them seen just once. The sequenced material came from peripheral blood. All receptors come from a man aged 50-60 years who had recovered from COVID-19.

This clone appeared a few times. The rearrangement links TRBV7-2 to TRBJ1-1, with D unresolved. Germline V gene sequence: CDR1 SGHTA, CDR2 FQGNSA. The V and J ends lost 1 base and 4 bases respectively, with 7 bases between them. CDR3 length: 13 residues. CDR3 coding DNA: TGTGCCAGCAGCTTAGTGGGGAGCACTGAAGCTTTCTTT. Translated: CASSLVGSTEAFF.

The CDR3 DNA reads as TGCGCCAGCAGCTCCCCGGGACAGGGAGGAGCTGATGGCTACACCTTC. Encoded protein: CASSSPGQGGADGYTF. The V call is TRBV5-1, the J call TRBJ1-2; 9 bases are shared with TRBD1. There are 16 residues in the CDR3. The trim removed 3 bases at V and 6 bases at J, leaving 12 bases unmatched. Germline CDR1 and CDR2: SGHRS and YFSETQ.

This clone has just a few counts. The chain couples TRBV5-4 to TRBJ2-3; 9 nucleotides match TRBD2. The CDR3 is made up of 16 amino acids. CDR1 and CDR2 from the germline V gene are SGHNT and YYREEE (reference sequence). With V trimmed by 2 bases and J by 1 base, 5 bases remained unmatched. CDR3 in amino acids: CASSLRREGGTDTQYF. Here the CDR3 DNA reads TGTGCCAGCAGCTTAAGGCGGGAGGGAGGCACAGATACGCAGTATTTT.

The rearrangement uses TRBV6-2 or TRBV6-3 and TRBJ2-3; perhaps TRBD2 as D (5 bases). The germline V gene has CDR1 MNHEY and CDR2 SVGEGT. Trimming removed 2 bases from V and 0 bases from J, with 9 bases in between. CDR3 length: 15 residues. The CDR3 DNA sequence: TGTGCCAGCAGTTACCGAGCGGAAAGCACAGATACGCAGTATTTT. Its translation: CASSYRAESTDTQYF.

The chain links TRBV19 to TRBJ2-3; D perhaps matches TRBD1 (6 bases). Per the germline V gene, CDR1 is LNHDA and CDR2 is SQIVND (reference sequence). The CDR3 totals 12 residues. V was cut by 8 bases and J by 6 bases, with 12 bases left in between. CDR3 coding DNA: TGTGCCAGTTCAGGGGCGCACGATACGCAGTATTTT. Encoded protein: CASSGAHDTQYF.

This sequence joins TRBV5-5 and TRBJ1-5; no clear D gene. Between the trimmed V and J ends, which lost 0 bases and 5 bases, there was a span of 9 bases. Germline V gene lookup returns CDR1 SGHKS and CDR2 YYEKEE (reference sequence). The CDR3 spans 14 residues. CDR3 DNA sequence: TGTGCCAGCAGCTTGGAGGCAGGTCATCAGCCCCAGCATTTT. Translation gives CASSLEAGHQPQHF.

J is TRBJ1-2 and V is TRBV11-2, with 7 bases aligning to TRBD1. After removal of 0 bases from V and 8 bases from J, the junction contained 6 bases not matched to a gene. Germline-derived CDR1 and CDR2 are SGHAT and FQNNGV. CDR3 length: 14 residues. CDR3 protein: CASSLEDRAFGYTF. In nucleotides, the CDR3 is TGTGCCAGCAGCTTAGAAGACAGGGCGTTCGGCTACACCTTC.

The rearrangement links TRBV19 to TRBJ2-3; 8 bases map to TRBD2. V shed 5 bases, J shed 0 bases, and the junction held 1 base outside the gene matches. The germline gives CDR1 LNHDA, CDR2 SQIVND (reference sequence). This CDR3 has 14 residues. CDR3 in amino acids: CASSSSGSTDTQYF. The CDR3 DNA is TGTGCCAGTAGTTCTAGCGGGAGCACAGATACGCAGTATTTT.

V gene TRBV27 combines with J gene TRBJ1-3, with D perhaps matching TRBD1 (5 bases). Trimming took 7 bases from V and 8 from J, leaving 18 bases between them. The CDR3 contains 14 residues. Germline CDR1 reads MNHEY; CDR2 reads SMNVEV (reference sequence). CDR3 in DNA: TGTGCCAGCAAGGCAAGGCCAGTAGGGGACACCATATATTTT. Its protein product is CASKARPVGDTIYF.

The chain is built from TRBV4-2 and TRBJ2-1; 9 positions agree with TRBD2. The J segment lost 3 bases and the V segment lost 1 base, leaving 7 bases of the junction unmatched. Germline V gives CDR1 LGHNA, CDR2 YNFKEQ. The CDR3 has 17 amino acids. The CDR3 loop is CASSQGGAGGIYNEQFF. Written as DNA, the CDR3 is TGTGCCAGCAGCCAAGGGGGAGCGGGAGGAATCTACAATGAGCAGTTCTTC.

The rearrangement links TRBV14 to TRBJ2-1, with 7 bases fitting TRBD2. The CDR3 is 14 residues long. Germline lookup yields CDR1 SGHDN and CDR2 FVKESK. V lost 2 bases, J lost 7 bases, and 5 bases stayed unmatched. The DNA of the CDR3 is TGTGCCAGCAGCCAAACTAGCGTGTGGAATGAGCAGTTCTTC. This encodes CASSQTSVWNEQFF.

The gene calls are TRBV6-1 and TRBJ2-3; 8 nucleotides align to TRBD2. This CDR3 is 17 amino acids long. The V segment lost 4 bases and the J segment 4 bases; nucleotides outside the gene matches: 13. In germline, CDR1 is MNHNS, CDR2 SASEGT. CDR3 protein: CASSGAGGSYRADTQYF. In DNA form, the CDR3 reads TGTGCCAGCAGTGGCGCGGGAGGATCGTATAGGGCAGATACGCAGTATTTT.

This chain joins TRBV6-4 and TRBJ1-4; 9 bases fit TRBD1. Germline lookup yields CDR1 MRHNA and CDR2 SNTAGT. The CDR3 contains 14 residues. The V and J ends lost 9 bases and 7 bases, in that order; junction bases with no gene match: 9. The CDR3 spells CARGKQGAREKLFF. CDR3 bases: TGTGCCAGAGGAAAACAGGGGGCTCGTGAAAAACTGTTTTTT.

The chain is built from TRBV29-1 and TRBJ2-7; 7 bases are shared with TRBD2. V lost 2 bases to trimming and J lost 2 bases; unmatched junction nucleotides: 9. The CDR3 length is 15 residues. The germline V gene encodes CDR1 SQVTM and CDR2 ANQGSEA. The CDR3 nucleotides read TGCAGCGTTGAACGCACTCGGGGGACTACCTACGAGCAGTACTTC. Translation gives CSVERTRGTTYEQYF.

The chain joins TRBV11-3 to TRBJ2-2; 10 bases align to TRBD2. CDR1 is SGHNT and CDR2 is YENEEA in the germline V gene. CDR3 length equals 14 residues. The V gene end was trimmed by 5 bases and the J gene end by 3 bases; junction bases not matched to a gene: 0. The CDR3, as DNA: TGTGCCAGCAGCCTAGCGGGAGACACCGGGGAGCTGTTTTTT. It codes for CASSLAGDTGELFF.

The chain carries TRBV5-5 and TRBJ2-7, with D maybe TRBD2 (5 bases). In germline, CDR1 is SGHKS, CDR2 YYEKEE (reference sequence). The CDR3 is 15 amino acids. The ends were cut back, 0 bases at V and 3 bases at J, with 13 bases in the middle. The CDR3 coding sequence is TGTGCCAGCAGCTTGGTTGCTGATGACTACTACGAGCAGTACTTC. Protein sequence: CASSLVADDYYEQYF.

V usage is TRBV5-1 and J usage is TRBJ2-7; 10 positions match TRBD2. J was trimmed by 2 bases and V by 0 bases; bases with no gene match: 5. CDR1 and CDR2 from the germline V gene are SGHRS and YFSETQ. This CDR3 has 16 amino acids. The CDR3 DNA reads as TGCGCCAGCAGCTTGGCCGTGACTAGCGGGCCCTACGAGCAGTACTTC. Amino acid sequence: CASSLAVTSGPYEQYF.

Details on this clone: One end of the junction varies from germline; a read error may be responsible. V and J are TRBV11-2 and TRBJ2-7; no firm D call. Germline assignment: CDR1 SGHAT and CDR2 FQNNGV. The CDR3 contains 12 residues. As DNA, the CDR3 is TGTGCCAGCAGCTTAGATCGCGGTCGTAGGTTCTTC. It is translated as CASSLDRGRRFF.

This clone was recorded a few times. The chain uses TRBV18 and TRBJ1-5; 10 bases are shared with TRBD1. Trimming removed 3 bases from V and 8 bases from J; junction bases left unmatched: 4. CDR1 and CDR2 (germline): KGHSH, LQKENI. This CDR3 region has 14 residues. The CDR3 sequence: CASSPTGGPEPQHF. In DNA form, the CDR3 reads TGTGCCAGCTCACCGACAGGGGGCCCGGAGCCCCAGCATTTT.

The chain has TRBV4-1 and TRBJ2-3; 11 bases map to TRBD2. Germline V CDR1 and CDR2: MGHRA, YSYEKL. There are 15 residues in the CDR3. J lost 2 bases, V lost 5 bases, and 3 bases had no gene match. This CDR3 reads CASSETSGTTDTQYF. CDR3 bases: TGCGCCAGCAGCGAGACTAGCGGGACCACAGATACGCAGTATTTT.

The J gene is TRBJ2-2, the V gene TRBV18, with TRBD1 identical over 9 bases. V lost 4 bases, J lost 6 bases, and 9 bases stayed unmatched. Germline V lookup: CDR1 KGHSH, CDR2 LQKENI. This CDR3 has 16 amino acids. The CDR3 here is CASSRTGVLSAGELFF. The DNA of the CDR3 is TGTGCCAGCTCACGGACAGGGGTGCTGAGCGCCGGGGAGCTGTTTTTT.

V usage is TRBV19 and J usage is TRBJ2-1; possibly TRBD1 for D (5 bases). Germline values: CDR1 LNHDA, CDR2 SQIVND (reference sequence). V was cut by 6 bases and J by 0 bases, with 12 bases left in between. The CDR3 is made up of 15 amino acids. CDR3 protein: CASSLQASSYNEQFF. The CDR3 DNA reads as TGTGCCAGTAGCCTACAGGCAAGCTCCTACAATGAGCAGTTCTTC.

This sequence joins TRBV18 and TRBJ2-5; 8 bases map to TRBD1. This CDR3 has 18 amino acids. The V segment lost 3 bases and the J segment 1 base; nucleotides outside the gene matches: 13. Germline CDR1 KGHSH, CDR2 LQKENI. CDR3 sequence (DNA): TGTGCCAGCTCACCCTTCGCGGGGACAGGCCGGTTCCAAGAGACCCAGTACTTC. This sequence encodes CASSPFAGTGRFQETQYF.

This clone was counted between two and nine times. The chain uses TRBV9 and TRBJ2-7; TRBD1 agrees at 8 bases. V gave up 0 bases and J gave up 9 bases; unmatched junction bases: 11. This CDR3 region has 15 residues. Germline V CDR1 and CDR2: SGDLS, YYNGEE. CDR3 in amino acids: CASSVGTGPLGGQYF. The CDR3 nucleotides read TGTGCCAGCAGCGTAGGGACAGGGCCCCTCGGTGGGCAGTACTTC.

As to this clone: One end of the junction varies from germline; a read error may be responsible. This sequence joins TRBV7-8 and TRBJ2-7; TRBD1 might be the D (5 bases). This CDR3 has 13 amino acids. In germline, CDR1 is SGHVS, CDR2 FQNEAQ. CDR3 sequence: CASSIAKAGRQYF. The CDR3 DNA follows: TGTGCCAGCAGCATAGCAAAAGCAGGGCGGCAGTACTTC.

The chain couples TRBV9 to TRBJ2-1; 7 bases are shared with TRBD1. From germline, CDR1 is SGDLS and CDR2 YYNGEE. Trimming took 4 bases from V and 3 from J; bases not matched to a gene: 7. The CDR3 has 15 residues. DNA for the CDR3: TGTGCCAGCAGCAAACCCGGGACAGTCTACAATGAGCAGTTCTTC. This gives the protein CASSKPGTVYNEQFF.